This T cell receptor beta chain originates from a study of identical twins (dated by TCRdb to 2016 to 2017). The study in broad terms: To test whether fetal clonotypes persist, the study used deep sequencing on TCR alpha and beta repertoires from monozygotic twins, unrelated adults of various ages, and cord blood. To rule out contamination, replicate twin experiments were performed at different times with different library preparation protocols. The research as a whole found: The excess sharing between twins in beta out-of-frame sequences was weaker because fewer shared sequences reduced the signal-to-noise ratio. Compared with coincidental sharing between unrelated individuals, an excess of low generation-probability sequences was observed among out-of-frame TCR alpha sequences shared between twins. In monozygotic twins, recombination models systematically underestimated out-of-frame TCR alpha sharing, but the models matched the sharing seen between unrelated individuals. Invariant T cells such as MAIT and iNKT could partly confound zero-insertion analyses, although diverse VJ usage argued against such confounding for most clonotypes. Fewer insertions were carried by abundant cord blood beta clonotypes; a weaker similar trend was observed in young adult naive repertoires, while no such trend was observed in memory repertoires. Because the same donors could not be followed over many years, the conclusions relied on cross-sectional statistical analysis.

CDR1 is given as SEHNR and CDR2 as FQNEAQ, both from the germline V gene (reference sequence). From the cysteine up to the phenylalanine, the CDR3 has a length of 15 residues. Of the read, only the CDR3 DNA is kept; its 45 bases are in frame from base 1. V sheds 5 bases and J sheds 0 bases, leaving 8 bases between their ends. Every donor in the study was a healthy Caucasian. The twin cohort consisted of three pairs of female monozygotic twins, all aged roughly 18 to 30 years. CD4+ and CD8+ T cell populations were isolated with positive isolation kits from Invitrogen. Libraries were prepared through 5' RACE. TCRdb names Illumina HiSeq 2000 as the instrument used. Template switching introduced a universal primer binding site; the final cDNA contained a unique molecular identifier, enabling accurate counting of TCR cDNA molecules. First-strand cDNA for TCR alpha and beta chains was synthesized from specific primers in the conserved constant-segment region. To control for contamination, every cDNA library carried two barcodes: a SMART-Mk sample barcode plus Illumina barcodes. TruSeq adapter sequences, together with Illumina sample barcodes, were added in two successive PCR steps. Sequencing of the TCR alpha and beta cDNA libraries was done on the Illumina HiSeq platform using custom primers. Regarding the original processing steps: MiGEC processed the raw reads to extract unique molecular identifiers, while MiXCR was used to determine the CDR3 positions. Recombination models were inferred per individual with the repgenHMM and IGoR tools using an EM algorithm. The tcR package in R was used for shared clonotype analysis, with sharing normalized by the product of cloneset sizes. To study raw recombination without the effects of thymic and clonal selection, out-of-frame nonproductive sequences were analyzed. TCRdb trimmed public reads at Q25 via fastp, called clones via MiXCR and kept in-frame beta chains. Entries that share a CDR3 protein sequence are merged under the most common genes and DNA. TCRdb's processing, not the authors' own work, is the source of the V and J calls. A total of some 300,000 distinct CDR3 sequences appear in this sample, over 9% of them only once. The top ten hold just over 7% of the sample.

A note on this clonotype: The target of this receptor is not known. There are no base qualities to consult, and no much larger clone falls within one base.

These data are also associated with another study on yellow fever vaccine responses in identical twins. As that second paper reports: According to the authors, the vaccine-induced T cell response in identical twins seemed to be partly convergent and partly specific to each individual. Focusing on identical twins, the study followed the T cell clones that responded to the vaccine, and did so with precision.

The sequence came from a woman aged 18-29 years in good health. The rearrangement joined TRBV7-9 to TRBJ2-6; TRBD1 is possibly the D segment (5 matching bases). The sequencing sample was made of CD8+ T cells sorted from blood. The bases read TGTGCCAGCAGCCATGACAGCTCTGGGGCCAACGTCCTGACTTTC. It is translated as CASSHDSSGANVLTF. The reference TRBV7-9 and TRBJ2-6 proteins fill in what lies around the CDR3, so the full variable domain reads DTGVSQNPRHKITKRGQNVTFRCDPISEHNRLYWYRQTLGQGPEFLTYFQNEAQLEKSRLLSDRFSAERPKGSFSTLEIQRTEQGDSAMYLCASSHDSSGANVLTFGAGSRLTVL.